A selection of T cell receptor beta chains follows, all from one sample in a study of monozygotic twins with inflammatory bowel disease. TCRdb reanalyzed the 5' RACE reads, giving one entry per CDR3 protein sequence and no DNA. The listing contains about 300,000 distinct CDR3 sequences. Sequenced input: blood. These receptors were taken from a human donor with ulcerative colitis or Crohn's disease, or a healthy co-twin of an affected twin (not recorded which). Both conserved end residues are part of each CDR3.

TRBJ2-5 | TRBV29-1 | CSVEGGLQETQYF
TRBJ1-5 | TRBV7-2 | CASSQGGGSNQPQHF
TRBJ2-7 | TRBV20-1 | CSARASGRDYEQYF
TRBJ1-2 | TRBV7-9 | CASSLVDTFYGYTF
TRBJ2-1 | TRBV6-5 | CASSYRVGEQFF
TRBJ2-1 | TRBV6-1 | CASSPTGNSYNEQFF
TRBJ1-2 | TRBV6-2/TRBV6-3 | CASSSTVPYGYTF
TRBJ2-2 | TRBV5-8 | CASSPYDRVSGELFF
TRBJ1-1 | TRBV4-3 | CASSQGERRDVYTEAFF
TRBJ1-2 | TRBV19 | CASRRDRDQGGYTF
TRBJ2-2 | TRBV11-2 | CASSPRLRQGATGELFF
TRBJ2-7 | TRBV20-1 | CSARIVVWPPSYEQYF
TRBJ1-1 | TRBV12-3/TRBV12-4 | CASKDGNTEAFF
TRBJ2-1 | TRBV9 | CASSPDRRDNEQFF
TRBJ2-1 | TRBV4-2 | CASSRTSGREFLPFF